A selection of T cell receptor beta chains follows, all from one sample in a study of cytomegalovirus exposure and HLA in healthy donors. Sequencing used immunoSEQ multiplex PCR; TCRdb keeps in-frame clones, though not all of them. Of roughly 130,000 clones in the sample, about 8.5% were seen once. The sample was PBMCs. The receptors come from a man aged 40-55 years in good health and CMV-seronegative. Each CDR3 is given with its conserved first and last residue. A D gene is named only where the DNA matches it firmly.

CDR3aa	d_gene	len	v_gene
CASSQGTLNTEAFF	NA	14	TRBV4-2
CASSLEQSQPQHF	NA	13	TRBV7-2
CASSFWTPSNTEAFF	NA	15	TRBV5-1
CASGGQETQYF	TRBD2	11	TRBV15
CASSFPLLRISRNYGYTF	NA	18	TRBV28
CASSSRTGVTYEQYF	TRBD1	15	TRBV28
CASSLAGAGTEAFF	NA	14	TRBV5-1
CASSLAVPSRATNEKLFF	NA	18	TRBV11-2
CASSQDVREETQYF	NA	14	TRBV14
CARSLGTVNNEQFF	NA	14	TRBV7-5
CASSVEAGGPYTGELFF	TRBD2	17	TRBV9
CASSQSGQGGYEQYF	TRBD1	15	TRBV4-2
CASSLVFDRSDTQYF	NA	15	TRBV7-2
CASSLEGAGSPLHF	TRBD1	14	TRBV5-1
CASRVGLEETQYF	TRBD2	13	TRBV5-1
CASSPRVGASVNIQYF	NA	16	TRBV6-6
CASSLGLAGAYEQYF	NA	15	TRBV27
CASSVRETGLDTQYF	TRBD1	15	TRBV9
CATSSPRDIREKLFF	NA	15	TRBV15
CASSLSRDSGWIYEQYF	NA	17	TRBV27
CAWSSEPGQYSNQPQHF	TRBD1	17	TRBV30
CASSPGGGIRETEAFF	NA	16	TRBV5-4
CASSLGGDPSTDTQYF	NA	16	TRBV5-1
CASSRGDRQPQHF	NA	13	TRBV9
CASSQLQGNSPLHF	TRBD1	14	TRBV7-2
CASSLSGHTETQYF	NA	14	TRBV5-1
CASSFPDRGEHEQYF	TRBD1	15	TRBV4-1
CASSLPQQASYGYTF	NA	15	TRBV5-8
CASSMGQTLSGANVLTF	TRBD1	17	TRBV19
CASSSRTGYPYEQFF	TRBD1	15	TRBV5-6
CASTYRGGQSPLHF	TRBD1	14	TRBV2
CASRQVGSAGNQPQHF	NA	16	TRBV11-2
CASRGSPVPDTQYF	NA	14	TRBV28
CAISVDRGNSPLHF	TRBD1	14	TRBV10-3
CAIRGLSYEQYF	NA	12	TRBV10-3
CSVASVPDTQYF	NA	12	TRBV29-1
CASSYPSSYEQYF	NA	13	TRBV6-6
CASSPGQGNGYTF	NA	13	TRBV18
CASSFWGDRNQPQHF	NA	15	TRBV28
CASKIVRGEEYGYTF	NA	15	TRBV6-5
CSVTGASYEQYF	TRBD1	12	TRBV29-1
CASSFSGTGAFSGANVLTF	TRBD1	19	TRBV5-6
CASRQKYSNQPQHF	NA	14	TRBV19
CASSQEWTGNEKLFF	TRBD1	15	TRBV4-1
CASKYGGGSTEAFF	NA	14	TRBV19
CASTLRDRGTDTQYF	TRBD1	15	TRBV6-1
CASQKDPGGGYTF	NA	13	TRBV19
CSVAEGGGYTF	NA	11	TRBV29-1
CASSDGVNSNQPQHF	NA	15	TRBV5-8
CASSLSWQGAPYGYTF	TRBD1	16	TRBV27